This entry features one T cell receptor (beta chain) sequence. This sample was taken from a study of blood T cell repertoires in COVID-19. At the level of the study: Acute and convalescent COVID-19 specimens originated in the United States, Italy and Spain. PBMCs, B-cell-depleted T cells, or T cells were the source of the cDNA or gDNA that made up the material.

Only in-frame clones appear in the TCRdb table, and some are missing; sequencing was by immunoSEQ multiplex PCR. The top ten hold roughly 5.6% of the sample, which has 120,000 or so clones, about 74% seen once. Trimming removed 7 bases from V and 10 bases from J, with 16 bases in between. The CDR3 contains 12 residues. The source material was peripheral blood. The chain links TRBV12-3 or TRBV12-4 to TRBJ1-1; perhaps TRBD1 as D (6 bases). The source is a man between 65 and 85 years old with acute or convalescent COVID-19. The CDR3 DNA sequence: TGTGCCAGCATTCCAGGGGAGGGAACAGCTTTCTTT. It translates to CASIPGEGTAFF.